This T cell receptor beta chain was recovered during a study of blood T cell repertoires in COVID-19. This clone was found a few times. The CDR3 runs to 16 residues. Looked up from germline, CDR1 is SGHDN and CDR2 is FVKESK. Trimming at V came to 1 base and at J to 6 bases, leaving 6 bases not matched to a gene. Using immunoSEQ multiplex PCR, the repertoire was profiled, and TCRdb retains in-frame clones only, with some absent. The table includes roughly 59,000 clones, more than 60% detected once. The V call is TRBV14, the J call TRBJ2-1, with 10 bases fitting TRBD1. The sequenced material came from peripheral blood. The sequence came from a human donor in a cohort sampled during active COVID-19. CDR3 region: CASSQVGTGVRNEQFF. CDR3 DNA sequence: TGTGCCAGCAGCCAAGTTGGGACAGGGGTACGCAATGAGCAGTTCTTC.